What follows is one T cell receptor beta chain and its context. What it recognizes is unknown. These data come from a study of high-grade serous ovarian cancer treatment subgroups. Study-level information: Mean per sample: around 14,000 reads, some 8,100 unique TCR beta rearrangements.

Study results and limitations: Different patients shared almost no repertoire; same-patient tumors shared about 0.1 to 0.8. TCR relatedness rose with neoantigen level and trended with mutation load.

Tumor tissue was taken before any definitive surgery or chemotherapy was given. The protocol was immunoSEQ multiplex PCR, while the TCRdb copy is restricted to in-frame clones and leaves out a portion. The repertoire consists of roughly 2,000 clones, with approximately 80% occurring once and the leading ten covering 8.5% to 9.5%. This CDR3 is built from 12 residues. The J segment lost 4 bases and the V segment lost 7 bases, leaving 3 bases of the junction unmatched. Germline V gene lookup returns CDR1 SGHDN and CDR2 FVKESK. This receptor was identified in a human donor with high-grade serous ovarian cancer. Sequences were obtained from tumor tissue. The rearrangement joins TRBV14 to TRBJ2-5, with 7 bases identical to TRBD1. As DNA, the CDR3 is TGTGCCAGCAACAGGGGCGGAGAGACCCAGTACTTC. It translates to CASNRGGETQYF. The full variable domain, completed using reference TRBV14 and TRBJ2-5, is EAGVTQFPSHSVIEKGQTVTLRCDPISGHDNLYWYRRVMGKEIKFLLHFVKESKQDESGMPNNRFLAERTGGTYSTLKVQPAELEDSGVYFCASNRGGETQYFGPGTRLLVL.